What follows are 14 T cell receptor beta chains derived from one specimen sequenced in a study of shared clonotypes between healthy human individuals (dated by TCRdb to the early 2020s). The method behind the library was the immunoSEQ multiplex PCR assay. The source is immuneACCESS, and TCRdb retained only in-frame sequences with V and J called. Part of the clones is not carried over; for the studies checked, unresolved V genes explain less than half of this, and the remainder is unexplained. The sample yields roughly 520,000 clones; approximately 95% were counted once. The ten largest clones represent 0.05% to 0.08% of the sample. Sequencing used naive CD4+ T cells sorted from blood. The cell subset or site tag for this specimen amounts to: CD45RA+ positively selected. Every receptor here comes from a woman aged 30 to 39 in good health.

The chain recombines TRBV10-3 with TRBJ2-2; TRBD2 aligns across 8 bases. The germline gives CDR1 ENHRY, CDR2 SYGVKD. The CDR3 is made up of 15 amino acids. J gave up 0 bases and V 5 bases, and 2 bases lay outside the gene matches. The CDR3, as DNA: TGTGCCATCAGTTTAGCGGGATCGAACACCGGGGAGCTGTTTTTT. It translates to CAISLAGSNTGELFF.

The CDR3 nucleotides read TGTGCCAGCAGCTTGCCTAGCGGGAGTTCCTACGAGCAGTACTTC. Translation: CASSLPSGSSYEQYF. This chain joins TRBV5-5 and TRBJ2-7, with TRBD2 matching 10 bases. The CDR3 contains 15 residues. V dropped 1 base and J dropped 1; count of bases not matched to a gene: 2. The V gene's germline CDR1 is SGHKS and CDR2 YYEKEE (reference sequence).

The chain links TRBV7-2 to TRBJ2-7, with 8 bases matching TRBD1. V shed 1 base and J 3 bases; nucleotides not matched to a gene: 8. The CDR3 sequence is 16 residues long. The V gene's germline CDR1 is SGHTA and CDR2 FQGNSA. CDR3 in amino acids: CASSLGAGQGHYEQYF. Written as DNA, the CDR3 is TGTGCCAGCAGCTTAGGAGCCGGACAGGGACACTACGAGCAGTACTTC.

This chain connects TRBV4-1 to TRBJ2-7; D possibly corresponds to TRBD1 (5 bases). Per germline, CDR1 MGHRA and CDR2 YSYEKL. V shed 1 base and J shed 4 bases, with 17 bases lying between them. CDR3 length: 16 residues. The CDR3 loop reads CASSQVLQEKKYEQYF. CDR3 nucleotide sequence: TGCGCCAGCAGCCAAGTTCTACAGGAAAAAAAGTACGAGCAGTACTTC.

The V call is TRBV5-1, the J call TRBJ2-2; D uncertain. Germline CDR1 is SGHRS and CDR2 is YFSETQ. This CDR3 comprises 15 residues. Trimming cost V 0 bases and J 2 bases, with 8 bases left between them. CDR3 amino acids: CASSLDWPNTGELFF. DNA of the CDR3: TGCGCCAGCAGCTTGGACTGGCCAAACACCGGGGAGCTGTTTTTT.

The chain joins TRBV2 to TRBJ1-5, with D possibly TRBD1 on 5 matching bases. Between the trimmed V and J ends, which lost 7 bases and 3 bases, there was a span of 19 bases. The germline CDR1 and CDR2 sequences are SNHLY and FYNNEI. The CDR3 is made up of 16 amino acids. CDR3 protein: CASTEDGALNNQPQHF. In nucleotides, the CDR3 is TGTGCCAGCACCGAGGACGGGGCCTTAAACAATCAGCCCCAGCATTTT.

The CDR3 DNA sequence: TGTGCCAGCAGTGAGCCCTACCGACGGTACAGGATCGGAAACACCATATATTTT. Protein: CASSEPYRRYRIGNTIYF. The chain links TRBV6-1 to TRBJ1-3; perhaps TRBD1 as D (5 bases). The CDR3 runs to 18 residues. Germline lookup yields CDR1 MNHNS and CDR2 SASEGT. The germline V and J ends were trimmed by 3 bases and 4 bases, with 22 bases remaining between them.

The V call is TRBV2, the J call TRBJ1-3; weak D call: TRBD1 (6 bases). Germline V CDR1 and CDR2: SNHLY, FYNNEI. V was shortened by 6 bases and J by 0 bases, with 12 bases between the two germline ends. The CDR3 has 15 amino acids. CDR3 region: CASRPTGTSGNTIYF. DNA for the CDR3: TGTGCCAGCAGGCCTACAGGGACCTCTGGAAACACCATATATTTT.

This chain's CDR3 is CASSKSDRASTDTQYF. CDR3 nucleotide sequence: TGTGCCAGCAGCAAATCGGACAGGGCGAGCACAGATACGCAGTATTTT. This sequence joins TRBV21-1 and TRBJ2-3; no DNA check was done on the table's D call, TRBD1. TRBV21-1 is designated a pseudogene. This CDR3 has 16 amino acids.

This chain joins TRBV28 and TRBJ1-5; no clear D gene. V lost 6 bases, J lost 6 bases, and 9 bases lay in between. Germline V gene sequence: CDR1 MDHEN, CDR2 SYDVKM. The CDR3 totals 12 residues. The CDR3 coding sequence is TGTGCCAGCAGGACAATCATTCAGCCCCAGCATTTT. The encoded protein is CASRTIIQPQHF.

The gene calls are TRBV28 and TRBJ2-7; D could derive from TRBD1 or TRBD2 (6 bases each). V was pared by 1 base and J by 3 bases, with 10 bases between. Germline V gene data show CDR1 as MDHEN and CDR2 as SYDVKM. The CDR3 has 14 residues. The CDR3 loop is CASSLSGAIYEQYF. The CDR3 coding sequence is TGTGCCAGCAGTTTATCGGGGGCCATCTACGAGCAGTACTTC.

This clone was observed a single time. The V and J genes are TRBV18 and TRBJ2-5; D is possibly TRBD2 (6 bases). The CDR3 runs 15 residues. Germline V gives CDR1 KGHSH, CDR2 LQKENI. V was shortened by 4 bases and J by 7 bases, with 19 bases between the two germline ends. CDR3 coding DNA: TGTGCCAGCTCACAGTCCGCGGGGAGCCAGGGGACCCAGTACTTC. Translation gives CASSQSAGSQGTQYF.

This chain connects TRBV5-1 to TRBJ2-3; D is perhaps TRBD1 (6 bases). Germline CDR1 is SGHRS and CDR2 is YFSETQ. This CDR3 has 15 residues. V shed 4 bases and J shed 1 base, with 13 bases lying between them. CDR3 amino acids: CASSIQQGGTDTQYF. CDR3 coding DNA: TGCGCCAGCAGCATCCAACAGGGAGGCACAGATACGCAGTATTTT.

To note about this clone: Other DNA sequences of this sample code for an identical CDR3. J is TRBJ1-4 and V is TRBV19; tentative D call: TRBD1 (5 bases). Germline-derived CDR1 and CDR2 are LNHDA and SQIVND (reference sequence). The CDR3 consists of 13 residues. The V end was cut by 10 bases, the J end by 1 base, with 10 bases between. The CDR3 DNA reads TGTGCCACCCGTCAGGGAACTAATGAAAAACTGTTTTTT. This gives the protein CATRQGTNEKLFF. Full variable domain (missing parts from reference TRBV19 and TRBJ1-4): DGGITQSPKYLFRKEGQNVTLSCEQNLNHDAMYWYRQDPGQGLRLIYYSQIVNDFQKGDIAEGYSVSREKKESFPLTVTSAQKNPTAFYLCATRQGTNEKLFFGSGTQLSVL.